This TCR beta chain was retrieved from a study of shared clonotypes between healthy human individuals. Scientists sequenced DNA from unsorted PBMC on ten immunoSEQ deep assay plates. Using immunoSEQ multiplex PCR, the repertoire was profiled, and TCRdb retains in-frame clones only, with some absent. The profile covers about 500,000 clones, with 75% to 80% appearing a single time and around 12% taken by the ten largest. The CDR3 runs to 15 residues. V lost 7 bases, J lost 0 bases, and 19 bases lay in between. Germline values: CDR1 SQVTM, CDR2 ANQGSEA. V is TRBV29-1 and J is TRBJ2-7; D is ambiguous. The sequence was collected from a middle-aged woman in good health. Some clones in this sample may be carry-over from other donors' samples. Sequences were obtained from PBMCs. CDR3 DNA: TGCAGCGCCTCAAAGGGCGCCGGATTCTCCTACGAGCAGTACTTC. Translating gives CSASKGAGFSYEQYF.